This T cell receptor beta chain is from a study of identifying expanded T cells in peripheral blood. Collection occurred without any documented infections or immune events in donors. Study-level findings and limits: Over approximately two and four weeks, about 15 and 18 clones changed, versus approximately 1.2 between replicates.

V lost 3 bases, J lost 9 bases, and 16 bases lay in between. Per germline, CDR1 SGDLS and CDR2 YYNGEE. The CDR3 runs to 14 residues. Regarding this clone: Its antigen remains unknown.

Here immunoSEQ multiplex PCR was the method, and the copy in TCRdb shows in-frame clones only, minus some. The sample contains some 78,000 clones, roughly 84% of which appear only once. V is TRBV9 and J is TRBJ2-4; D might be TRBD1 (6 bases). The receptor's source is a person aged 18 to 69 in good health. Sequencing was done on a sample of blood. The DNA of the CDR3 is TGTGCCAGCAGCGCCAACAGGGATCGGGGCATTCAGTACTTC. It yields the protein CASSANRDRGIQYF.